These 15 T cell receptor beta chains were sequenced from one sample in a study of patients and donors after allogeneic stem cell transplantation. TCRdb reanalysed the RT-PCR reads using MiXCR and keeps one entry per CDR3 protein. The table has 95,000 to 120,000 distinct CDR3 sequences, less than 45% seen once. Source material: blood, either unsorted or a sorted T cell fraction (not recorded which). Every receptor here comes from a human donor who was either an allogeneic HSCT recipient or a stem cell or donor lymphocyte infusion donor (not recorded which). It is not recorded whose cells these are; they may come from a transplant donor.

The sample holds one count of this clonotype. This chain joins TRBV11-2 and TRBJ2-1; TRBD2 matches at 8 bases. Germline V gene data show CDR1 as SGHAT and CDR2 as FQNNGV. This CDR3 spans 16 amino acids. Trimming took 4 bases from V and 1 from J; bases not matched to a gene: 6. The CDR3 coding sequence is TGTGCCAGCAGCTCCCCTGGCGGGAGGTCCTACAATGAGCAGTTCTTC. As protein: CASSSPGGRSYNEQFF.

This clonotype was observed a few times. The J gene is TRBJ1-3, the V gene TRBV28, with TRBD1 matching 12 bases. The CDR3 totals 19 residues. The trim removed 2 bases at V and 0 bases at J, leaving 8 bases unmatched. CDR1 and CDR2 (germline): MDHEN, SYDVKM. Here the CDR3 DNA reads TGTGCCAGCAGTTTAAGGGACAGGGGGCAACCAAACTCTGGAAACACCATATATTTT. It is translated as CASSLRDRGQPNSGNTIYF. The full variable domain, completed using reference TRBV28 and TRBJ1-3, is DVKVTQSSRYLVKRTGEKVFLECVQDMDHENMFWYRQDPGLGLRLIYFSYDVKMKEKGDIPEGYSVSREKKERFSLILESASTNQTSMYLCASSLRDRGQPNSGNTIYFGEGSWLTVV.

The rearrangement joins TRBV29-1 to TRBJ2-1; D is ambiguous. The CDR3 runs to 14 residues. V was trimmed by 3 bases and J by 4 bases, leaving 13 bases between them. Germline V gene data show CDR1 as SQVTM and CDR2 as ANQGSEA. The CDR3 here is CSVEVPLRYNEQFF. The CDR3 DNA sequence: TGCAGCGTTGAGGTCCCCCTTAGGTACAATGAGCAGTTCTTC.

This clonotype was observed a few times. The chain employs TRBV9 and TRBJ1-2; D gene ambiguous. V shed 0 bases and J shed 1 base, with 7 bases lying between them. CDR3 length equals 14 residues. Germline V CDR1 and CDR2: SGDLS, YYNGEE. DNA for the CDR3: TGTGCCAGCAGCGTAGGTCCAGATAACTATGGCTACACCTTC. This sequence encodes CASSVGPDNYGYTF.

This clonotype appeared a few times. The rearrangement joins TRBV12-3 or TRBV12-4 to TRBJ1-1; D remains ambiguous. V lost 3 bases and J 2 bases, leaving 7 bases between the germline ends. The length of the CDR3 is 13 residues. This chain's CDR3 is CASSFSGNTEAFF. CDR3 in DNA: TGTGCCAGCAGTTTTTCGGGAAACACTGAAGCTTTCTTT.

This clonotype showed up many times. The rearrangement links TRBV28 to TRBJ1-2; D might be TRBD1 (5 bases). CDR1 is MDHEN, CDR2 SYDVKM, per germline. This CDR3 comprises 13 residues. V was shortened by 1 base and J by 4 bases, with 7 bases between the two germline ends. As DNA, the CDR3 is TGTGCCAGCAGTTTATTCGGGGGCTATGGCTACACCTTC. It yields the protein CASSLFGGYGYTF.

This clonotype occurred a few times. V is TRBV3-1 and J is TRBJ2-3; D gene unclear. V lost 9 bases and J 4 bases, leaving 11 bases between the germline ends. CDR1 and CDR2 (germline): LGHDT, YNNKEL (reference sequence). The CDR3 is made up of 12 amino acids. CDR3 region: CARTGEADTQYF. CDR3 nucleotides: TGTGCCAGGACCGGCGAGGCAGATACGCAGTATTTT.

The chain carries TRBV24-1 and TRBJ1-2, with D possibly TRBD1 on 5 matching bases. V shed 5 bases and J shed 6 bases, with 12 bases lying between them. The CDR3 has 13 amino acids. Looked up from germline, CDR1 is KGHDR and CDR2 is SFDVKD. The CDR3 DNA is TGTGCCACCAGTGTGCAGGGCTTCCATGGCTACACCTTC. It specifies CATSVQGFHGYTF.

This clonotype was seen a handful of times. The chain links TRBV12-3 or TRBV12-4 to TRBJ1-1; D is unresolved. The CDR3 spans 15 residues. V was cut by 3 bases and J by 4 bases, with 15 bases left in between. CDR3 sequence: CASSLQLKMTTEAFF. In nucleotides, the CDR3 is TGTGCCAGCAGTTTGCAGCTAAAAATGACCACTGAAGCTTTCTTT.

The sample holds a few counts of this clonotype. The rearrangement links TRBV25-1 to TRBJ2-2, with D hard to call. CDR1 and CDR2 (germline): MGHDK, SYGVNS. This CDR3 spans 11 amino acids. V lost 8 bases to trimming and J lost 6 bases, with 7 bases between them. The CDR3 DNA sequence: TGTGCCAGCTCGGAATCCGGGGAGCTGTTTTTT. Translation: CASSESGELFF.

This clonotype showed up just a few times. The chain combines TRBV20-1 with TRBJ1-5; no clear D. Germline V gene sequence: CDR1 DFQATT, CDR2 SNEGSKA (reference sequence). This CDR3 comprises 13 residues. Between the trimmed V and J ends, which lost 6 bases and 2 bases, there was a span of 11 bases. CDR3 nucleotides: TGCAGTGCAGCTGGGCCGGGCAATCAGCCCCAGCATTTT. Its translation: CSAAGPGNQPQHF.

This rearrangement joins TRBV12-3 or TRBV12-4 to TRBJ2-1; D uncertain. The CDR3 is 16 residues long. V was cut by 7 bases and J by 0 bases, with 16 bases left in between. This CDR3 reads CASKQQRTSSYNEQFF. CDR3 sequence (DNA): TGTGCCAGCAAGCAGCAGCGTACGAGCTCCTACAATGAGCAGTTCTTC.

This chain uses TRBV14 with TRBJ2-1, with TRBD2 as a possible D gene (6 bases). The CDR3 totals 16 residues. Germline V gene data show CDR1 as SGHDN and CDR2 as FVKESK. V lost 4 bases and J lost 0, with 13 bases in between. The CDR3 reads CASSLLASSSYNEQFF. As DNA, the CDR3 is TGTGCCAGCAGCCTCCTAGCGTCGAGCTCCTACAATGAGCAGTTCTTC.

The chain uses TRBV20-1 and TRBJ1-2; D gene unclear. Trimming removed 3 bases at V and 1 base at J, with 15 bases between. This CDR3 is built from 15 residues. The germline CDR1 and CDR2 sequences are DFQATT and SNEGSKA (reference sequence). The CDR3 DNA reads TGCAGTGCTAGTCTCCAAAGGCAGATTAACTATGGCTACACCTTC. Translation gives CSASLQRQINYGYTF.

This clonotype has just a few counts. V gene TRBV7-8 combines with J gene TRBJ1-3, with D perhaps TRBD1 (6 bases). This CDR3 has 15 residues. Germline V gene data show CDR1 as SGHVS and CDR2 as FQNEAQ. Deletions cut 4 bases from V and 0 bases from J, with 10 bases between. The CDR3 DNA is TGTGCCAGCAGCTATGCACAGGGCTCTGGAAACACCATATATTTT. It codes for CASSYAQGSGNTIYF.